What follows are 15 T cell receptor beta chains derived from one specimen sequenced in a study of blood T cell repertoires in COVID-19. This table comes from immunoSEQ multiplex PCR, and its TCRdb copy is limited to in-frame clones, with some not included. The table has 10,000 to 15,000 clones, about 73% seen once. Sequenced sample: peripheral blood. Receptor source: a human donor in a cohort sampled during active COVID-19.

The rearrangement links TRBV28 to TRBJ1-2; possible D gene TRBD1, 6 bases. CDR3 size: 12 residues. Germline V CDR1 and CDR2: MDHEN, SYDVKM. V lost 8 bases and J lost 3, with 10 bases in between. CDR3 nucleotide sequence: TGTGCCAGCCACAGGGAGTACTATGGCTACACCTTC. Translated: CASHREYYGYTF.

The table lists this clone with a count of one. The V call is TRBV30, the J call TRBJ1-1; a weak D match, TRBD1 (5 bases). Germline V CDR1 and CDR2: GTSNPN, SVGIG (reference sequence). CDR3 length equals 12 residues. V gave up 2 bases and J gave up 4 bases, with 8 bases separating them. CDR3 bases: TGTGCCTGGAGTCCCCAGGGCACTGAAGCTTTCTTT. This translates into CAWSPQGTEAFF.

The CDR3 loop reads CAIRASYGNNSPLHF. The CDR3 nucleotides are TGTGCCATCAGAGCGTCATACGGTAATAATTCACCCCTCCACTTT. The chain carries TRBV10-3 and TRBJ1-6; D is unclear. There are 15 residues in the CDR3. Trimming removed 6 bases at V and 5 bases at J, with 14 bases between. Germline V CDR1 and CDR2: ENHRY, SYGVKD.

The J gene is TRBJ1-1, the V gene TRBV5-4; D is unresolved. CDR3 length equals 14 residues. From germline, CDR1 is SGHNT and CDR2 YYREEE (reference sequence). Trimming shortened V by 4 bases and J by 3 bases, and 13 bases separated the two germline ends. The CDR3 loop is CASSRGYLDTEAFF. CDR3 DNA sequence: TGTGCCAGCAGCCGAGGGTATTTGGACACTGAAGCTTTCTTT.

This clone has a handful of counts. The V and J genes are TRBV19 and TRBJ1-5; the D is unclear. This CDR3 region has 12 residues. Germline values: CDR1 LNHDA, CDR2 SQIVND (reference sequence). V gave up 7 bases and J gave up 4 bases, with 8 bases separating them. CDR3 sequence reads: CASKIGNQPQHF. The CDR3 DNA is TGTGCCAGTAAGATCGGGAATCAGCCCCAGCATTTT.

The chain couples TRBV12-3 or TRBV12-4 to TRBJ1-1; possible D gene TRBD1, 5 bases. V gave up 7 bases and J gave up 5 bases, with 14 bases separating them. The CDR3 spans 13 residues. Here the CDR3 reads CASIKHGATEAFF. In DNA, the CDR3 is TGTGCCAGCATTAAACATGGGGCAACTGAAGCTTTCTTT.

The V gene is TRBV6-5, the J gene TRBJ2-7, with D possibly matching TRBD2 (6 bases). Trimming removed 6 bases at V and 4 bases at J, with 10 bases between. This CDR3 spans 12 amino acids. In germline, CDR1 is MNHEY, CDR2 SVGAGI. The chain's CDR3 is CASRGGNYEQYF. The CDR3 bases are TGTGCCAGCAGGGGCGGGAATTACGAGCAGTACTTC.

The CDR3 DNA reads as TGTGCCAGCCGAGGGGGACTAGCGGGGGCCGACTACGAGCAGTACTTC. Translating it yields CASRGGLAGADYEQYF. The chain joins TRBV7-2 to TRBJ2-7; TRBD2 aligns across 14 bases. Germline V lookup: CDR1 SGHTA, CDR2 FQGNSA. The CDR3 totals 16 residues. J gave up 3 bases and V 8 bases, and 9 bases lay outside the gene matches.

The V call is TRBV5-6, the J call TRBJ1-2; D not resolved. CDR3 size: 12 residues. CDR1 is SGHDT and CDR2 is YYEEEE in the germline V gene. Trimming shortened V by 3 bases and J by 7 bases, and 10 bases separated the two germline ends. The CDR3 reads CASSSLEGGYTF. Written as DNA, the CDR3 is TGTGCCAGCAGCTCCCTAGAGGGTGGCTACACCTTC. The variable domain in full, completed from reference TRBV5-6 and TRBJ1-2, reads DAGVTQSPTHLIKTRGQQVTLRCSPKSGHDTVSWYQQALGQGPQFIFQYYEEEERQRGNFPDRFSGHQFPNYSSELNVNALLLGDSALYLCASSSLEGGYTFGSGTRLTVV.

V is TRBV7-6 and J is TRBJ1-2; D ambiguous. Trimming pared 0 bases from V and 2 bases from J, leaving 13 bases between. Germline V gene sequence: CDR1 SGHVS, CDR2 FNYEAQ. There are 16 residues in the CDR3. The CDR3 spells CASSLAGGPSNYGYTF. The CDR3 nucleotides are TGTGCCAGCAGCTTAGCGGGAGGGCCCTCGAACTATGGCTACACCTTC.

The chain joins TRBV7-9 to TRBJ2-5; D perhaps matches TRBD1 (6 bases). CDR3 length: 14 residues. The germline CDR1 and CDR2 sequences are SEHNR and FQNEAQ (reference sequence). The V end lost 1 base, the J end lost 3 bases, and 9 bases lay between the germline ends. The CDR3 DNA reads as TGTGCCAGCAGCTTAGGGCCAGGGGAAGAGACCCAGTACTTC. It yields the protein CASSLGPGEETQYF.

By share of the sample, this clone is medium-sized. This chain joins TRBV3-1 (or the pseudogene TRBV3-2) and TRBJ1-5, with D possibly being TRBD1 (6 bases). The ends were cut back, 8 bases at V and 1 base at J, with 12 bases in the middle. This CDR3 spans 14 amino acids. Germline values: CDR1 LGHDT, CDR2 YNNKEL (reference sequence). Written as DNA, the CDR3 is TGTGCCAGCGCGAGGGGGACGAGCAATCAGCCCCAGCATTTT. Translated: CASARGTSNQPQHF.

V gene TRBV6-1 combines with J gene TRBJ2-5; D unresolved. V lost 3 bases and J 4 bases, leaving 6 bases between the germline ends. CDR1 and CDR2 (germline): MNHNS, SASEGT. The CDR3 loop spans 12 amino acids. The CDR3 is CASSESGETQYF. The CDR3 DNA sequence: TGTGCCAGCAGTGAGAGTGGAGAGACCCAGTACTTC.

The chain links TRBV4-3 to TRBJ2-3; the D gene is possibly TRBD2 (6 bases). Germline V lookup: CDR1 LGHNA, CDR2 YSLEER. The CDR3 is 13 residues long. Trimming cost V 4 bases and J 4 bases, with 9 bases left between them. The CDR3: CASSLSGADTQYF. The CDR3 nucleotides are TGCGCCAGCAGCCTATCGGGGGCAGATACGCAGTATTTT.

This chain joins TRBV7-2 and TRBJ2-5; maybe TRBD1 (5 bases). V was shortened by 3 bases and J by 6 bases, with 14 bases between the two germline ends. CDR3 length: 14 residues. CDR1 SGHTA and CDR2 FQGNSA come from the germline V gene. CDR3 residues: CASSFQGSTQTQYF. The CDR3 nucleotides read TGTGCCAGCAGCTTCCAGGGTTCAACTCAGACCCAGTACTTC.